The rows below give T cell receptor beta chains drawn from one sample of a study of CD8 T cells in ankylosing spondylitis. TCRdb processed the 5' RACE reads anew with MiXCR; each CDR3 protein has one entry. The data contain some 270,000 distinct CDR3 sequences, 18% of them seen just once; the ten biggest clones take up less than 35%. The specimen was blood, either unsorted or a sorted T cell fraction (not recorded which). These receptors were obtained from a male donor with ankylosing spondylitis or in good health (not recorded which). Both conserved end residues are part of each CDR3. Each record gives: D gene, clone size, V gene, J gene, CDR3 DNA, CDR3 protein. A D gene is named only where the DNA matches it firmly. Size values are once, few and many counts, or a class for expanded clones, and some rows have none.

>TRBD1|.|TRBV12-3/TRBV12-4|TRBJ2-3
TGTGCCAGCAGTGAACCCGGGACAGGGGGCATAACGCAGTATTTT
CASSEPGTGGITQYF
>TRBD1|.|TRBV29-1|TRBJ2-7
TGCAGCGGGGTGACAGGGGACTACGAGCAGTACTTC
CSGVTGDYEQYF
>.|.|TRBV5-1|TRBJ2-1
TGCGCCAGCAGCTTGGATCAGGGTGCAGTGGCGCGGGGAATGAATGAGCAGTTCTTC
CASSLDQGAVARGMNEQFF
>.|.|TRBV4-1|TRBJ1-1
TGCGCCAGCAGCCGTCTCCCTGTTTGGGGGGCGCAGGGCACTGAAGCTTTCTTT
CASSRLPVWGAQGTEAFF
>.|.|TRBV5-1|TRBJ1-6
TGCGCCAGCAGTCCGGACACGACCTCTTCACCCCTCCACTTT
CASSPDTTSSPLHF
>.|.|TRBV12-3/TRBV12-4|TRBJ1-2
TGTGCCAGCAGTATAAGACAGAACTATGGCTACACCTTC
CASSIRQNYGYTF
>TRBD2|.|TRBV3-1|TRBJ2-2
TGTACCATCGAACCGGGACTAGCGGGAGAGGAGGGGACCGGGGAGCTGTTTTTT
CTIEPGLAGEEGTGELFF
>TRBD1|.|TRBV4-1|TRBJ2-7
TGCGCCAGCAGCGAAGGGACAGGATTCGTCTACGAGCAGTACTTC
CASSEGTGFVYEQYF
>.|.|TRBV21-1|TRBJ2-6
TGTGCCAGCAGCAAAGCTGAGTTTTACCCTGGGGCCAACGTCCTGACTTTC
CASSKAEFYPGANVLTF
>.|.|TRBV29-1|TRBJ2-6
TGCAGCGTTGAACTCTTTGGTGGGGACTCTGGGGCCAACGTCCTGACTTTC
CSVELFGGDSGANVLTF
>TRBD2|.|TRBV9|TRBJ2-5
TGTGCCAGCACACCATCATCGGGGGGCCAAGAGACCCAGTACTTC
CASTPSSGGQETQYF
>.|.|TRBV20-1|TRBJ2-7
TGCAGTGCTAGAGATGAATCTAGGGCGGGCGGTGACGAGCAGTACTTC
CSARDESRAGGDEQYF
>.|.|TRBV27|TRBJ2-7
TGTGCCAGCAGACCCGGCGCAATGGCCTACGAGCAGTACTTC
CASRPGAMAYEQYF
>TRBD2|.|TRBV3-1|TRBJ2-1
TGTGCCAGCAGCCAGGGACTAACCAATGAGCAGTTCTTC
CASSQGLTNEQFF
>TRBD2|many|TRBV6-5|TRBJ2-1
TGTGCCAGCAGTTACGGGACTAGCGGGATCGCGGTTGAGCAGTTCTTC
CASSYGTSGIAVEQFF
>TRBD2|few|TRBV20-1|TRBJ2-1
TGCAGTGCTAGTACCCTTACTAGCGGGAGAATCGATGAGCAGTTCTTC
CSASTLTSGRIDEQFF
>.|.|TRBV24-1|TRBJ2-7
TGTGCCACCAGTTATCCCCTTGCCCGGGAACGGGGCTCGGGCTCCGGCGAGCAGTACTTC
CATSYPLARERGSGSGEQYF
>TRBD2|many|TRBV9|TRBJ2-3
TGTGCCAGCAGCGTAGATGGGGAGGGTACGCAGTATTTT
CASSVDGEGTQYF
>TRBD2|.|TRBV2|TRBJ2-7
TGTGCCAGCAGTGAAACGTGGGAGGGCTCCTACGAGCAGTACTTC
CASSETWEGSYEQYF
>.|.|TRBV3-1|TRBJ2-5
TGTGCCAGCAGTCTTCCGTACCAAGAGACCCAGTACTTC
CASSLPYQETQYF
>TRBD1|many|TRBV20-1|TRBJ1-2
TGCAGTGCTAGTCAGACAGGGGCTAACTATGGCTACACCTTC
CSASQTGANYGYTF
>.|many|TRBV4-3|TRBJ1-5
TGCGCCAGCAGCCAAGAAAGGGACCTTGCTCAGCCCCAGCATTTT
CASSQERDLAQPQHF
>TRBD1|.|TRBV25-1|TRBJ2-7
TGTGCCAGCAGTGACGGCGGGACAGGCTGGGCCGAGCAGTACTTC
CASSDGGTGWAEQYF
>TRBD1|few|TRBV4-2|TRBJ2-1
TGTGCCAGCAGCCAAGAAGGACAGGGTCCGGCTTACAATGAGCAGTTCTTC
CASSQEGQGPAYNEQFF
>TRBD2|.|TRBV15|TRBJ2-1
TGTGCCACCAGCAGAGTGGGGGGGGGAAATGAGCAGTTCTTC
CATSRVGGGNEQFF
>.|.|TRBV4-1|TRBJ2-7
TGCGCCAGCAGCCAACCAGGAGTCACCTACGAGCAGTACTTC
CASSQPGVTYEQYF
>TRBD1|.|TRBV4-3|TRBJ1-1
TGCGCCAGCAGCCAAGAACGACAGGGACTTGAAGCTTTCTTT
CASSQERQGLEAFF
>.|.|TRBV7-9|TRBJ1-1
TGTGCCAGCAGCCCGAGCACCCGGGGGCACACTGAAGCTTTCTTT
CASSPSTRGHTEAFF
>TRBD2|few|TRBV7-2|TRBJ2-7
TGTGCCAGCAGCTTATCAGGACTAGCGGGAGTCGAGCAGTACTTC
CASSLSGLAGVEQYF
>TRBD2|.|TRBV9|TRBJ2-7
TGTGCCAGCAGCGTGGATAGCGGGGCCTGGGCCTACGAGCAGTACTTC
CASSVDSGAWAYEQYF
>.|.|TRBV4-1|TRBJ2-1
TGCGCCAGCAGCCATTTTCCCCGACCATTGGAGAATGAGCAGTTCTTC
CASSHFPRPLENEQFF
>.|few|TRBV13|TRBJ2-3
TGTGCCAGCAGCTCTACCCGGGGTGGGGAAGATACGCAGTATTTT
CASSSTRGGEDTQYF
>.|few|TRBV5-1|TRBJ2-7
TGCGCCAGCAGCAGGAAGCAGTTTACCGCCTACGAGCAGTACTTC
CASSRKQFTAYEQYF
>TRBD2|many|TRBV3-1|TRBJ2-5
TGTGCCAGCAGCCAAGACCTCTCGGGACTAGCGGGTCCGCAAGAGACCCAGTACTTC
CASSQDLSGLAGPQETQYF
>.|once|TRBV19|TRBJ2-1
TGTGCCAGTAGTATGGGGCCAGGGGGGTACAATGAGCAGTTCTTC
CASSMGPGGYNEQFF
>TRBD1|.|TRBV6-2/TRBV6-3|TRBJ2-7
TGTGCCAGCAGTTACTCCGGACAGGGAATTCTCTACGAGCAGTACTTC
CASSYSGQGILYEQYF
>TRBD1|many|TRBV7-9|TRBJ1-1
TGTGCCAGCAGCGATTCTGACAGGGGGCCCACTGAAGCTTTCTTT
CASSDSDRGPTEAFF
>.|few|TRBV6-2/TRBV6-3|TRBJ1-6
TGTGCCAGCAGTTACCCGGGGGCTGATTCACCCCTCCACTTT
CASSYPGADSPLHF
>TRBD2|.|TRBV29-1|TRBJ2-7
TGCAGCGGTGTAGCGGGAGGATACGAGCAGTACTTC
CSGVAGGYEQYF
>.|few|TRBV9|TRBJ2-5
TGTGCCAGCAGCGTAGACGGGAGATTCGAGACCCAGTACTTC
CASSVDGRFETQYF
>.|.|TRBV29-1|TRBJ2-7
TGCAGCGCCCAAAGTTTCCCCCAAGGGTCCTACGAGCAGTACTTC
CSAQSFPQGSYEQYF
>.|.|TRBV5-6|TRBJ2-7
TGTGCCAGCAGCTTGAGCCTCCTTAACGGCTACGAGCAGTACTTC
CASSLSLLNGYEQYF